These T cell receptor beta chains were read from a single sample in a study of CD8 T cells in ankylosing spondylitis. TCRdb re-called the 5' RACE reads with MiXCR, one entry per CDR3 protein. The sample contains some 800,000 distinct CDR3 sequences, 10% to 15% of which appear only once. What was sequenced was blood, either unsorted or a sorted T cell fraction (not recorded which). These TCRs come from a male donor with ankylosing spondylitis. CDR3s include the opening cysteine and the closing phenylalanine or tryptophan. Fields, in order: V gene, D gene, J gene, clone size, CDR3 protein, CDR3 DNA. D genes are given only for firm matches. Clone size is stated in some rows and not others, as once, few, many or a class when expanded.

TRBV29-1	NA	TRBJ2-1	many	CSVNRHNNEQFF	TGCAGCGTTAATCGTCACAACAATGAGCAGTTCTTC
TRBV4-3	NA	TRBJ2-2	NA	CASSQLRGGELFF	TGCGCCAGCAGCCAGCTCAGGGGTGGGGAGCTGTTTTTT
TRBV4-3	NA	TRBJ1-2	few	CASSQDSNGGYTF	TGCGCCAGCAGCCAAGATTCCAACGGAGGCTACACCTTC
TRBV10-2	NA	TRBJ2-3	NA	CASSDRLRRTDTQYF	TGCGCCAGCAGTGACCGCCTGCGACGCACAGATACGCAGTATTTT
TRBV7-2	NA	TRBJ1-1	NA	CASSPLPGRGTEAFF	TGTGCCAGCAGCCCACTGCCCGGGAGGGGCACTGAAGCTTTCTTT
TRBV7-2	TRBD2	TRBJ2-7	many	CASSLETSGIYEQYF	TGTGCCAGCAGCTTAGAAACTAGCGGGATCTACGAGCAGTACTTC
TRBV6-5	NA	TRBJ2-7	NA	CASSYVPQGAYEQYF	TGTGCCAGCAGTTACGTTCCCCAGGGAGCCTACGAGCAGTACTTC
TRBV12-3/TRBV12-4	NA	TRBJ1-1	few	CASKGSQNTEAFF	TGTGCCAGCAAGGGCAGTCAGAACACTGAAGCTTTCTTT
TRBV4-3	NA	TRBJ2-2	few	CASSQDRGFGELFF	TGCGCCAGCAGCCAAGATAGGGGATTCGGGGAGCTGTTTTTT
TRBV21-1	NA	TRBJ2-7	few	CASSKDRGFHEQYF	TGTGCCAGCAGCAAAGACAGGGGGTTCCACGAGCAGTACTTC
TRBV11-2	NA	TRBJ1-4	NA	CASSQFGGVRDGNEKLFF	TGTGCCAGCAGCCAATTTGGAGGGGTCCGGGACGGTAATGAAAAACTGTTTTTT
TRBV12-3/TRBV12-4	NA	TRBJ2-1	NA	CASSHRGGLTYNEQFF	TGTGCCAGCAGTCACAGGGGCGGACTAACCTACAATGAGCAGTTCTTC
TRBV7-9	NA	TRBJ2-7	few	CASSGSREQYF	TGTGCCAGCAGCGGGAGTCGCGAGCAGTACTTC
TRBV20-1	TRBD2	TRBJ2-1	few	CSARSVAGEGYNEQFF	TGCAGTGCTAGATCGGTAGCGGGAGAGGGCTACAATGAGCAGTTCTTC
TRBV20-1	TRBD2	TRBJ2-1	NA	CSAPDTPLAGGQFF	TGCAGTGCCCCAGACACTCCACTAGCGGGGGGGCAGTTCTTC
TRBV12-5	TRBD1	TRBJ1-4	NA	CASGSTGANEKLFF	TGTGCTAGTGGTTCGACAGGGGCTAATGAAAAACTGTTTTTT
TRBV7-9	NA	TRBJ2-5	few	CASSLDSWALAGETQYF	TGTGCCAGCAGCTTAGACAGCTGGGCCCTAGCAGGAGAGACCCAGTACTTC
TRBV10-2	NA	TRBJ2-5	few	CASSVGPETQYF	TGCGCCAGCAGTGTGGGCCCCGAGACCCAGTACTTC
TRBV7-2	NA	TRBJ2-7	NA	CASSLAYPGQQYF	TGTGCCAGCAGCTTAGCCTATCCGGGACAGCAGTACTTC
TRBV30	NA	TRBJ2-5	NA	CAWSWDTQETQYF	TGTGCCTGGAGTTGGGACACCCAAGAGACCCAGTACTTC
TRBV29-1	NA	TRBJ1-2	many	CSVGPPHYGYTF	TGCAGCGTTGGACCGCCACACTATGGCTACACCTTC
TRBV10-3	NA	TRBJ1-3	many	CAISERGSGNTIYF	TGTGCCATCAGTGAGCGGGGATCAGGAAACACCATATATTTT
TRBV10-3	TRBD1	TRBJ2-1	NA	CAIRDRADEQFF	TGTGCCATCAGGGACAGGGCGGATGAGCAGTTCTTC
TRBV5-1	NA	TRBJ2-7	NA	CASSPGHGKEYF	TGCGCCAGCAGCCCCGGACACGGGAAGGAGTACTTC
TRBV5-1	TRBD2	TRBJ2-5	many	CASSLFGTSSETQYF	TGCGCCAGCAGCTTGTTTGGGACTAGCTCAGAGACCCAGTACTTC
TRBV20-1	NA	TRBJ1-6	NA	CSARDLGDLNSPLHF	TGCAGTGCTAGAGATCTCGGGGACTTGAATTCACCCCTCCACTTT
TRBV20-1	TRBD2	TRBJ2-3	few	CSVGSGGTSTDTQYF	TGCAGTGTGGGTAGCGGGGGTACTAGCACAGATACGCAGTATTTT
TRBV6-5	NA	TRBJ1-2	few	CASRGNGGESTF	TGTGCCAGCAGGGGGAACGGCGGGGAATCCACCTTC
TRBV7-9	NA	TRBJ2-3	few	CASSLEDPTDTQYF	TGTGCCAGCAGCTTGGAGGATCCCACAGATACGCAGTATTTT
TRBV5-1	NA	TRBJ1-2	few	CASSGTSGANYGYTF	TGCGCCAGCAGCGGAACTTCCGGGGCTAACTATGGCTACACCTTC
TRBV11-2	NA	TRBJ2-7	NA	CASSYYRDTASF	TGTGCCAGCAGCTATTACCGGGACACGGCCTCCTTC
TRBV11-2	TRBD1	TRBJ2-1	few	CASSSSTGGNEQFF	TGTGCCAGCAGCTCCTCGACAGGGGGAAATGAGCAGTTCTTC
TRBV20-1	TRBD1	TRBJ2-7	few	CSASQGVAYYEQYF	TGCAGTGCTAGCCAGGGGGTGGCGTACTACGAGCAGTACTTC
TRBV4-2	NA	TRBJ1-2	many	CASSQDRGKPGYTF	TGTGCCAGCAGCCAAGATAGGGGTAAACCTGGCTACACCTTC
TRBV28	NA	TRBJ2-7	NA	CASSLPGTQKTYEQYF	TGTGCCAGCAGTTTACCCGGGACCCAAAAGACGTACGAGCAGTACTTC
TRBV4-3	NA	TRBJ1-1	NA	CASSQLLGGNTEAFF	TGCGCCAGCAGCCAACTTTTGGGGGGGAACACTGAAGCTTTCTTT
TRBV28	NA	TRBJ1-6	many	CASSFPTGNSPLHF	TGTGCCAGCAGTTTTCCCACAGGGAATTCACCCCTCCACTTT
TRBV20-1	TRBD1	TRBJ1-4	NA	CSARPGTVNEKLFF	TGCAGTGCAAGACCCGGGACAGTTAATGAAAAACTGTTTTTT
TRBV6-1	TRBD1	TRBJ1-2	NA	CASRGQGFDGYTF	TGTGCCAGCAGGGGACAGGGGTTTGATGGCTACACCTTC